This TCR beta chain originates from a study of OX40 agonist ivuxolimab in advanced cancers. Overall study context: Ivuxolimab, an agonist antibody against OX40 (CD134), was given to patients. The study reported partial responses in three patients: one hepatocellular carcinoma, two cutaneous melanoma. Broader study findings: Clonal expansion was seen in CD4+ and CD8+ blood T cells by week 6 at 0.1 to 3.0 mg/kg. Normalized T-cell clonal expansion was also low in a subset of nonresponders.

CDR3 size: 11 residues. The V end lost 3 bases, the J end lost 6 bases, and 4 bases lay between the germline ends. Germline-derived CDR1 and CDR2 are SGHKS and YYEKEE (reference sequence). A word on this clone: Its antigen is not known.

Generated by immunoSEQ multiplex PCR, the TCRdb table keeps only in-frame clones and is missing some. Here the sample spans around 76,000 clones, 85% being singletons. This sequence originates from an adult with an advanced solid tumor such as melanoma, head and neck, liver or kidney cancer. This chain links TRBV5-5 with TRBJ2-4; D is uncertain. The material sequenced was CD4+ or CD8+ T cells sorted from blood, taken in a trial of the OX40 agonist ivuxolimab. The CDR3 DNA reads TGTGCCAGCAGCTCCTCAAACATTCAGTACTTC. It is translated as CASSSSNIQYF.